A single sample is the source of the 3 T cell receptor beta chains below, sequenced in a study of shared clonotypes between healthy human individuals. This table comes from immunoSEQ multiplex PCR, and its TCRdb copy is limited to in-frame clones, with some not included. The sample shows 95,000 to 120,000 clones, around two thirds of them seen only once. Input material: memory CD8+ T cells sorted from blood. Subset described: CD45RO+ cells pooled with CCR7-negative TemRA cells. These receptors were collected from a woman aged 30 to 39 in good health.

In its sample, this clone was seen a few times. V is TRBV5-1 and J is TRBJ2-3, with 7 nucleotides matching TRBD2. The trim removed 4 bases at V and 7 bases at J, leaving 12 bases unmatched. This CDR3 is built from 15 residues. CDR1 and CDR2 from the germline V gene are SGHRS and YFSETQ. This CDR3 is CASSASRGSGNTQYF. The CDR3 nucleotides are TGCGCCAGCAGCGCCTCGCGCGGGAGTGGTAATACGCAGTATTTT.

The genes are TRBV7-8 and TRBJ2-3; TRBD2 matches 11 bases. After removal of 1 base from V and 11 bases from J, the junction contained 8 bases not matched to a gene. The CDR3 spans 15 residues. Germline CDR1 and CDR2: SGHVS and FQNEAQ. As DNA, the CDR3 is TGTGCCAGCAGCTTAGTGGTAGCGGGAGGGATGATGCAGTATTTT. It codes for CASSLVVAGGMMQYF.

The chain links TRBV6-1 to TRBJ2-7; possibly TRBD2 for D (6 bases). V lost 2 bases and J lost 5, with 16 bases in between. The CDR3 consists of 15 residues. Germline values: CDR1 MNHNS, CDR2 SASEGT. The DNA for the CDR3 is TGTGCCAGCAGTGAAAAACTAGGGGAGGAAGACGAGCAGTACTTC. Protein product: CASSEKLGEEDEQYF.